These T cell receptor beta chains were read from a single sample in a study of technical replicates of blood from a handful of donors. The table came from immunoSEQ multiplex PCR; TCRdb's copy has only in-frame clones and leaves some out. This sample yields under 70,000 clones, of which around 84% are seen a single time; over 5% belongs to the top ten. Sequenced input: PBMCs. The receptor source for this set is a human donor in good health. Some clones in this sample may be carry-over from other donors' samples. CDR3s include the opening cysteine and the closing phenylalanine or tryptophan. A D gene is named only where the DNA matches it firmly. Expanded clones are given a class, and other clones once, few, many or no size at all.

d_call: NA; clone_size: NA; v_call: TRBV21-1; j_call: TRBJ1-2; cdr3_aa: CASSASRDRTHGYTF; cdr3_nt: TGTGCCAGCAGCGCCTCCCGGGACAGAACACATGGCTACACCTTC
d_call: NA; clone_size: once; v_call: TRBV15; j_call: TRBJ2-7; cdr3_aa: CATSRDRYEQYF; cdr3_nt: TGTGCCACCAGCAGAGACAGGTACGAGCAGTACTTC
d_call: NA; clone_size: NA; v_call: TRBV9; j_call: TRBJ1-1; cdr3_aa: CASSTGGGTNTEAFF; cdr3_nt: TGTGCCAGCAGCACCGGGGGGGGGACGAACACTGAAGCTTTCTTT
d_call: TRBD1; clone_size: NA; v_call: TRBV5-6; j_call: TRBJ2-7; cdr3_aa: CASSLRQGYYEQYF; cdr3_nt: TGTGCCAGCAGCTTACGACAGGGATACTACGAGCAGTACTTC
d_call: TRBD1; clone_size: NA; v_call: TRBV5-6; j_call: TRBJ1-1; cdr3_aa: CASSLTGQGEAFF; cdr3_nt: TGTGCCAGCAGCTTAACTGGACAGGGCGAAGCTTTCTTT
d_call: TRBD1; clone_size: NA; v_call: TRBV6-5; j_call: TRBJ2-2; cdr3_aa: CASSLDRGSGELFF; cdr3_nt: TGTGCCAGCAGCCTAGACAGGGGTAGCGGGGAGCTGTTTTTT
d_call: NA; clone_size: few; v_call: TRBV30; j_call: TRBJ1-2; cdr3_aa: CAWSLAGGPYGYTF; cdr3_nt: TGTGCCTGGAGTCTTGCGGGAGGGCCCTATGGCTACACCTTC
d_call: TRBD2; clone_size: once; v_call: TRBV7-3; j_call: TRBJ2-7; cdr3_aa: CASSPGLAGGYEQYF; cdr3_nt: TGTGCCAGCAGCCCAGGACTAGCGGGAGGGTACGAGCAGTACTTC
d_call: TRBD1; clone_size: once; v_call: TRBV10-3; j_call: TRBJ2-7; cdr3_aa: CAISESIGTGGYEQYF; cdr3_nt: TGTGCCATCAGTGAGTCGATAGGTACAGGGGGATACGAGCAGTACTTC
d_call: NA; clone_size: NA; v_call: TRBV4-3; j_call: TRBJ1-2; cdr3_aa: CASSQSYNGGANYGYTF; cdr3_nt: TGCGCCAGCAGCCAAAGCTATAATGGGGGGGCCAACTATGGCTACACCTTC
d_call: NA; clone_size: NA; v_call: TRBV29-1; j_call: TRBJ2-3; cdr3_aa: CSVVVARASLSTDTQYF; cdr3_nt: TGCAGCGTTGTAGTTGCGCGTGCTTCCCTTAGCACAGATACGCAGTATTTT
d_call: TRBD1; clone_size: NA; v_call: TRBV7-6; j_call: TRBJ1-4; cdr3_aa: CASSLGLWTGDEKLFF; cdr3_nt: TGTGCCAGCAGCTTAGGTTTGTGGACAGGGGATGAAAAACTGTTTTTT
d_call: TRBD2; clone_size: NA; v_call: TRBV7-6; j_call: TRBJ2-5; cdr3_aa: CASSRRGGGEETQYF; cdr3_nt: TGTGCCAGCAGCCGGCGTGGCGGGGGGGAGGAGACCCAGTACTTC
d_call: NA; clone_size: NA; v_call: TRBV4-2; j_call: TRBJ1-4; cdr3_aa: CASSPEGGLEKLFF; cdr3_nt: TGTGCCAGCAGCCCCGAGGGAGGGCTTGAAAAACTGTTTTTT
d_call: NA; clone_size: NA; v_call: TRBV19; j_call: TRBJ1-3; cdr3_aa: CASSVDRGNTIYF; cdr3_nt: TGTGCCAGTAGTGTCGACAGGGGAAACACCATATATTTT
d_call: NA; clone_size: NA; v_call: TRBV2; j_call: TRBJ1-1; cdr3_aa: CASSGQRNTEAFF; cdr3_nt: TGTGCCAGCAGTGGACAGAGGAACACTGAAGCTTTCTTT
d_call: TRBD2; clone_size: NA; v_call: TRBV29-1; j_call: TRBJ2-1; cdr3_aa: CSGRTSSDEQFF; cdr3_nt: TGCAGCGGACGGACTAGCTCGGATGAGCAGTTCTTC
d_call: NA; clone_size: few; v_call: TRBV5-4; j_call: TRBJ1-2; cdr3_aa: CASSLVGRDYGYTF; cdr3_nt: TGTGCCAGCAGCTTAGTCGGCAGGGACTATGGCTACACCTTC
d_call: NA; clone_size: once; v_call: TRBV2; j_call: TRBJ1-2; cdr3_aa: CASSEWQANYGYTF; cdr3_nt: TGTGCCAGCAGTGAATGGCAGGCGAACTATGGCTACACCTTC
d_call: TRBD1; clone_size: NA; v_call: TRBV9; j_call: TRBJ1-1; cdr3_aa: CASSVHPQQGAGTEAFF; cdr3_nt: TGTGCCAGCAGCGTACACCCCCAACAGGGGGCGGGCACTGAAGCTTTCTTT
d_call: TRBD2; clone_size: NA; v_call: TRBV19; j_call: TRBJ2-1; cdr3_aa: CASTPSGGAHEQFF; cdr3_nt: TGTGCCAGTACTCCTAGCGGGGGGGCCCATGAGCAGTTCTTC
d_call: TRBD2; clone_size: NA; v_call: TRBV29-1; j_call: TRBJ2-7; cdr3_aa: CSVLLAGASYEQYF; cdr3_nt: TGCAGCGTCCTCCTAGCGGGCGCCTCCTACGAGCAGTACTTC
d_call: NA; clone_size: NA; v_call: TRBV4-3; j_call: TRBJ1-2; cdr3_aa: CASSQDRGAYGYTF; cdr3_nt: TGCGCCAGCAGCCAAGACAGGGGCGCCTATGGCTACACCTTC
d_call: TRBD2; clone_size: NA; v_call: TRBV4-3; j_call: TRBJ2-7; cdr3_aa: CASSQGLTSGSSEQYF; cdr3_nt: TGCGCCAGCAGCCAAGGGCTCACTAGCGGGAGCTCCGAGCAGTACTTC
d_call: NA; clone_size: NA; v_call: TRBV6-6; j_call: TRBJ1-5; cdr3_aa: CASSSQIPGEQPQHF; cdr3_nt: TGTGCCAGCAGTTCTCAGATCCCAGGGGAACAGCCCCAGCATTTT
d_call: NA; clone_size: NA; v_call: TRBV7-3; j_call: TRBJ2-3; cdr3_aa: CASSLRAGRGGTDTQYF; cdr3_nt: TGTGCCAGCAGCTTAAGGGCAGGGCGAGGGGGAACAGATACGCAGTATTTT
d_call: TRBD1; clone_size: NA; v_call: TRBV19; j_call: TRBJ2-5; cdr3_aa: CASSGDRETQYF; cdr3_nt: TGTGCCAGTAGTGGGGACAGAGAGACCCAGTACTTC
d_call: TRBD1; clone_size: NA; v_call: TRBV2; j_call: TRBJ1-5; cdr3_aa: CASSLDRAGNQPQHF; cdr3_nt: TGTGCCAGCAGTCTGGACAGGGCGGGCAATCAGCCCCAGCATTTT
d_call: TRBD2; clone_size: once; v_call: TRBV30; j_call: TRBJ2-5; cdr3_aa: CAWGRDTSGQETQYF; cdr3_nt: TGTGCCTGGGGTAGGGATACTAGCGGTCAAGAGACCCAGTACTTC
d_call: TRBD2; clone_size: NA; v_call: TRBV4-3; j_call: TRBJ2-5; cdr3_aa: CASSQPGGETQYF; cdr3_nt: TGCGCCAGCAGCCAGCCCGGGGGGGAGACCCAGTACTTC
d_call: NA; clone_size: NA; v_call: TRBV19; j_call: TRBJ1-2; cdr3_aa: CASSIVGGNYGYTF; cdr3_nt: TGTGCCAGTAGTATAGTGGGAGGGAACTATGGCTACACCTTC
d_call: NA; clone_size: NA; v_call: TRBV7-8; j_call: TRBJ1-6; cdr3_aa: CASSSPRQGGSPLHF; cdr3_nt: TGTGCCAGCAGCTCCCCCCGGCAGGGCGGTTCACCCCTCCACTTT
d_call: NA; clone_size: NA; v_call: TRBV7-2; j_call: TRBJ1-1; cdr3_aa: CASRYSPNTEAFF; cdr3_nt: TGTGCCAGCAGGTATAGTCCGAACACTGAAGCTTTCTTT
d_call: NA; clone_size: NA; v_call: TRBV15; j_call: TRBJ1-1; cdr3_aa: CATSRDEWHMNTEAFF; cdr3_nt: TGTGCCACCAGCAGAGATGAATGGCACATGAACACTGAAGCTTTCTTT
d_call: TRBD1; clone_size: once; v_call: TRBV9; j_call: TRBJ1-3; cdr3_aa: CASNLAGGFGNTIYF; cdr3_nt: TGTGCCAGCAATTTGGCAGGGGGTTTTGGAAACACCATATATTTT
d_call: NA; clone_size: once; v_call: TRBV6-6; j_call: TRBJ2-7; cdr3_aa: CASSPAGAWEQYF; cdr3_nt: TGTGCCAGCAGCCCGGCGGGGGCGTGGGAGCAGTACTTC
d_call: NA; clone_size: NA; v_call: TRBV11-3; j_call: TRBJ2-3; cdr3_aa: CASSQRGAGNTDTQYF; cdr3_nt: TGTGCCAGCAGCCAACGGGGGGCGGGGAACACAGATACGCAGTATTTT